This TCR beta chain was documented in a study of spatial heterogeneity in lung cancer. Germline loops: CDR1 MGHRA, CDR2 YSYEKL. V lost 2 bases and J lost 4, with 8 bases in between. The CDR3 totals 13 residues. This clonotype came up many times. Regarding time point: sample taken at primary tumor resection. Whole RNA, isolated from tumor, nontumor lung or frozen PBMC, was sequenced without prior sorting. TCRdb re-analysed the 5' RACE reads in MiXCR, keeping a single row per CDR3 protein. In the table there are more than 80,000 distinct CDR3 sequences, 10% to 15% of which are singletons. This TCR derives from a male donor with early-stage non-small cell lung cancer. The sequenced sample was PBMCs, obtained at surgery. The V gene is TRBV4-1, the J gene TRBJ2-5; the D is unclear. The CDR3 region is CASSQLGAETQYF. The DNA for the CDR3 is TGCGCCAGCAGCCAATTGGGTGCAGAGACCCAGTACTTC.